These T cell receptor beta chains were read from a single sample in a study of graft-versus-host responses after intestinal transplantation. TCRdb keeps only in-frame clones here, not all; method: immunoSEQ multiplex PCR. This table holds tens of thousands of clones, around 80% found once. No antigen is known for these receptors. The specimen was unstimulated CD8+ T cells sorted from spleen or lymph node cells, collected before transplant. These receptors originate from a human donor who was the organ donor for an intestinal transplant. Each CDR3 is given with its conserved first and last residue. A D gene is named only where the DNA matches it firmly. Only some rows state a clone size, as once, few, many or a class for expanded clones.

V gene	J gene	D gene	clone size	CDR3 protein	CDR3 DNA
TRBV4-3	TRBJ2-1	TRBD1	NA	CASSQVGGSEQFF	TGCGCCAGCAGCCAAGTAGGGGGCTCTGAGCAGTTCTTC
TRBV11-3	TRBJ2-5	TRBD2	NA	CASSLYTGGKETQYF	TGTGCCAGCAGCTTATATACGGGGGGGAAAGAGACCCAGTACTTC
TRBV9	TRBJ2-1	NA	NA	CASSVGNSLNEQFF	TGTGCCAGCAGCGTAGGTAACAGCCTTAATGAGCAGTTCTTC
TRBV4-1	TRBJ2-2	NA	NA	CASSQDRGELFF	TGCGCCAGCAGCCAAGACCGCGGGGAGCTGTTTTTT
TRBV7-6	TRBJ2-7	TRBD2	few	CASRPLAGGSYEQYF	TGTGCCAGCAGACCCCTAGCGGGGGGGTCCTACGAGCAGTACTTC
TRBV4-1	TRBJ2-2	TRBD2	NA	CASRPETGREAGELFF	TGCGCCAGCAGACCCGAAACAGGGCGGGAGGCCGGGGAGCTGTTTTTT
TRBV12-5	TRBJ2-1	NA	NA	CASEPDSTLEQFF	TGTGCTAGTGAGCCGGACTCTACCCTAGAGCAGTTCTTC
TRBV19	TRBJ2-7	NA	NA	CASSILPGYEQYF	TGTGCCAGTAGTATACTTCCGGGCTACGAGCAGTACTTC
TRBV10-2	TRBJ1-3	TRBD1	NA	CASSPTGVSGNTIYF	TGCGCCAGCAGTCCGACAGGGGTCTCTGGAAACACCATATATTTT
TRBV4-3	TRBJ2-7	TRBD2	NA	CASSLAGSYEQYF	TGCGCCAGCAGCCTAGCGGGGTCCTACGAGCAGTACTTC
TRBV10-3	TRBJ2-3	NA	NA	CAISESPGRTDTQYF	TGTGCCATCAGTGAGTCTCCAGGGCGCACAGATACGCAGTATTTT
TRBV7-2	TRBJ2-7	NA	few	CASSWGAGAYEQYF	TGTGCCAGCAGCTGGGGGGCAGGGGCCTACGAGCAGTACTTC
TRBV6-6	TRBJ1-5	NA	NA	CASSYSNLHQPQHF	TGTGCCAGCAGTTACTCGAACCTCCATCAGCCCCAGCATTTT
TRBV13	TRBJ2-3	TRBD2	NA	CASSLGLATDTQYF	TGTGCCAGCAGCTTAGGACTAGCGACAGATACGCAGTATTTT
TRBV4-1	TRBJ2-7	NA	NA	CASSQDVPPDSYEQYF	TGCGCCAGCAGCCAAGATGTGCCTCCAGATTCCTACGAGCAGTACTTC
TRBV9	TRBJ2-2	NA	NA	CASSPPTAGSPTGELFF	TGTGCCAGCAGCCCCCCGACAGCGGGTTCTCCCACCGGGGAGCTGTTTTTT
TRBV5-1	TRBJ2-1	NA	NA	CASSGGRGDEQFF	TGCGCCAGCTCCGGAGGCAGGGGCGATGAGCAGTTCTTC
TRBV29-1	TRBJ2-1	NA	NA	CSVELLADYNEQFF	TGCAGCGTTGAACTACTAGCAGATTACAATGAGCAGTTCTTC
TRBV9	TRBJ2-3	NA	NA	CASSKSGRNTDTQYF	TGTGCCAGCAGCAAAAGCGGGCGAAACACAGATACGCAGTATTTT
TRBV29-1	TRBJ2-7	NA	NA	CSVEDSSYEQYF	TGCAGCGTTGAAGACAGCTCCTACGAGCAGTACTTC
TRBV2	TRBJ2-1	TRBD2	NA	CASRDRRGGSENEQFF	TGTGCCAGCAGAGATAGGCGGGGGGGCAGTGAAAATGAGCAGTTCTTC